Below are 5 T cell receptor beta chains sequenced from a single sample in a study of blood T cells in healthy people across ages (dated by TCRdb to 2015 to 2017). The library was made by 5' RACE. TCRdb lists the instrument as Illumina HiSeq 2500. The second PCR ran for about 6 to 12 cycles and used a J-beta primer mix along with a sample-barcoded 5' primer. The raw public data were reprocessed by TCRdb itself: fastp quality trimming at Q25, MiXCR clonotype calling, in-frame beta chains only. Every CDR3 protein is listed once, alongside the most common genes and DNA of its rows. Here the sample has around 800,000 distinct CDR3 sequences; under 30% occur a single time. The ten largest make up roughly 3.1% of the sample. The same sample was also used in a study of T cells of mothers and their children.

Sequenced input: blood. The receptor set was obtained from a boy between 10 and 17 years old in good health.

The chain uses TRBV7-9 and TRBJ2-6, with 7 nucleotides matching TRBD1. V was clipped by 3 bases and J by 0 bases; unmatched bases: 11. Germline V gene sequence: CDR1 SEHNR, CDR2 FQNEAQ (reference sequence). The CDR3 length is 19 residues. The CDR3 spells CASSFYKTGRVSGANVLTF. In DNA form, the CDR3 reads TGTGCCAGCAGCTTCTATAAGACAGGGAGAGTCTCTGGGGCCAACGTCCTGACTTTC.

The V call is TRBV11-1, the J call TRBJ2-6; 9 bases map to TRBD1. This CDR3 region has 18 residues. Germline trimming cut 5 bases from V and 1 base from J; bases unmatched to any gene: 9. From germline, CDR1 is SGHAT and CDR2 FQDESV (reference sequence). CDR3: CASSPGQGLRSGANVLTF. CDR3 coding DNA: TGTGCCAGCAGCCCCGGACAGGGGCTGCGGTCTGGGGCCAACGTCCTGACTTTC. The full variable domain, with the rest looked up from reference TRBV11-1 and TRBJ2-6, is EAEVAQSPRYKITEKSQAVAFWCDPISGHATLYWYRQILGQGPELLVQFQDESVVDDSQLPKDRFSAERLKGVDSTLKIQPAELGDSAMYLCASSPGQGLRSGANVLTFGAGSRLTVL.

The chain recombines TRBV7-2 with TRBJ2-5; 11 bases are a match to TRBD2. After removal of 6 bases from V and 6 bases from J, the junction contained 15 bases not matched to a gene. There are 17 residues in the CDR3. The germline V gene has CDR1 SGHTA and CDR2 FQGNSA. The CDR3: CASRSGGSGRGGKTQYF. CDR3 DNA: TGTGCCAGCAGATCAGGGGGTAGCGGGAGGGGAGGAAAGACCCAGTACTTC.

This clonotype was observed a handful of times. The chain carries TRBV19 and TRBJ1-4, with D hard to call. The CDR3 length is 14 residues. Per germline, CDR1 LNHDA and CDR2 SQIVND (reference sequence). The V end lost 6 bases, the J end lost 4 bases, and 12 bases lay between the germline ends. The CDR3 is CASRGTDLNEKLFF. The CDR3, as DNA: TGTGCCAGTAGGGGAACAGATCTTAATGAAAAACTGTTTTTT.

This sequence joins TRBV2 and TRBJ1-5; the D gene is possibly TRBD1 (6 bases). Germline loops: CDR1 SNHLY, CDR2 FYNNEI. The length of the CDR3 is 14 residues. V lost 2 bases and J 9 bases, leaving 14 bases between the germline ends. CDR3 in DNA: TGTGCCAGCAGTGAAAGGGGGGGCCGAAGGCCCCAGCATTTT. Translated, it gives CASSERGGRRPQHF.